The clone carrying this TCR beta chain was found many times. Other DNA variants within this sample encode the same CDR3. This entry comes from a study of shared clonotypes between healthy human individuals. Overall study context: The cohort comprised a couple of women and a few men. Their ages spanned 18 to 49 years.

In the authors' workflow: In the immunoSEQ data, sequences were junction-only and lacked quality scores, so filtering differed. TCRdb's table, derived via immunoSEQ multiplex PCR, lists solely in-frame clones and lacks some. V and J calls and clone size are given by that table; D and trimming were obtained from the DNA. The data show 450,000 or so clones, with about 74% seen just once and approximately 12% held by the top ten. Recent vaccinations or acute infections were absent in the healthy HIV-negative adult donors. CDR1 SGHNT and CDR2 YENEEA come from the germline V gene. CDR3 length: 14 amino acids. The ends lost 3 bases at V and 1 base at J; junction bases unmatched: 2.

This clonotype originated in a woman aged 40 to 49 in good health. Some clones in this sample may be carry-over from other donors' samples. This chain connects TRBV11-3 to TRBJ2-7; 8 bases align to TRBD1. The sample was PBMCs. The CDR3 DNA reads as TGTGCCAGCAGCTTGGGGGACAGGTCCTACGAGCAGTACTTC. This gives the protein CASSLGDRSYEQYF. Full variable domain (outside the CDR3, taken from reference TRBV11-3 and TRBJ2-7): EAGVVQSPRYKIIEKKQPVAFWCNPISGHNTLYWYLQNLGQGPELLIRYENEEAVDDSQLPKDRFSAERLKGVDSTLKIQPAELGDSAVYLCASSLGDRSYEQYFGPGTRLTVT.